The entry below gives a single T cell receptor (beta chain) sequence along with its context. The CDR3 contains 13 residues. Trimming removed 6 bases at V and 3 bases at J, with 9 bases between. Germline CDR1 is KGHSH and CDR2 is LQKENI. The PCR was carried out with 60 Vbeta primers and 13 Jbeta primers. Libraries were prepared by immunoSEQ multiplex PCR; TCRdb keeps only in-frame clonotypes and omits some of them. The repertoire holds around 93,000 clones, with around four fifths as singletons. The data stem from a study of cytomegalovirus exposure and HLA in healthy donors. This receptor was obtained from a man aged 25 to 40 in good health and CMV-seropositive. This chain uses TRBV18 with TRBJ2-1, with D possibly being TRBD2 (5 bases). The source material was PBMCs. CDR3 nucleotide sequence: TGTGCCAGCTCCTTAGCGCTCTACAATGAGCAGTTCTTC. This sequence encodes CASSLALYNEQFF.